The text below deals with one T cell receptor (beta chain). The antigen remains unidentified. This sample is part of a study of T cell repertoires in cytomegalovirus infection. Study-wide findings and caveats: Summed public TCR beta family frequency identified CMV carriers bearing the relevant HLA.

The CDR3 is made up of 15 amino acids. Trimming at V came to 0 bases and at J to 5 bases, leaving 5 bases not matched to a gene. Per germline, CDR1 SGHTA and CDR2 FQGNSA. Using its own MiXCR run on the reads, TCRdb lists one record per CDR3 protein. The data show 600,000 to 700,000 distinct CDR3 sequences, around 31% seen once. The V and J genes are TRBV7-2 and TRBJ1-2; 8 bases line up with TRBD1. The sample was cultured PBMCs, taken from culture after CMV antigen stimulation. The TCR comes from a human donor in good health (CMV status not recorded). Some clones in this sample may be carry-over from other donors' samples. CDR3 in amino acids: CASSLAARGLYGYTF. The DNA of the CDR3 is TGTGCCAGCAGCTTAGCGGCCAGGGGGCTTTATGGCTACACCTTC.